This T cell receptor beta chain was retrieved from a study of blood T cell repertoires in COVID-19. Profiling relied on immunoSEQ multiplex PCR, and the TCRdb table lists in-frame clones only, not all of them. The table shows around 270,000 clones, with 80% to 90% occurring only once. The specimen sequenced was peripheral blood. The TCR sequence derives from a man in his forties with acute or convalescent COVID-19.

For the CDR3, the DNA is TGTGCCTGGAGGCTAGCGGGGGGGCCAGTTACGCAGTATTTT. It specifies CAWRLAGGPVTQYF. The genes are TRBV30 and TRBJ2-3, with TRBD2 identical over 12 bases. The trim removed 3 bases at V and 8 bases at J, leaving 6 bases unmatched. Germline loops: CDR1 GTSNPN, CDR2 SVGIG (reference sequence). The CDR3 loop spans 14 amino acids.